The T cell receptor (beta chain) under discussion was sequenced for a study of CD8+CD57+ T cells in acquired aplastic anemia. CDR3 and TCR beta VDJ profiling relied on a genomic DNA template. One entry per CDR3 protein, called by TCRdb with MiXCR from the reads. The repertoire holds tens of thousands of distinct CDR3 sequences, with less than 65% as singletons. This clonotype was observed once. The receptor was isolated from a human donor in good health, serving as a control. Input material: sorted CD4+, CD8+, or CD8+CD57+ T cells (not recorded which) from PBMCs.

This chain's CDR3 is CAISASGTGGEQYF. In DNA, the CDR3 is TGTGCCATCAGTGCATCCGGGACAGGAGGGGAGCAGTACTTC. The chain employs TRBV10-3 and TRBJ2-7; 8 bases are a match to TRBD1. From germline, CDR1 is ENHRY and CDR2 SYGVKD. This CDR3 has 14 residues. With V trimmed by 4 bases and J by 7 bases, 9 bases remained unmatched.